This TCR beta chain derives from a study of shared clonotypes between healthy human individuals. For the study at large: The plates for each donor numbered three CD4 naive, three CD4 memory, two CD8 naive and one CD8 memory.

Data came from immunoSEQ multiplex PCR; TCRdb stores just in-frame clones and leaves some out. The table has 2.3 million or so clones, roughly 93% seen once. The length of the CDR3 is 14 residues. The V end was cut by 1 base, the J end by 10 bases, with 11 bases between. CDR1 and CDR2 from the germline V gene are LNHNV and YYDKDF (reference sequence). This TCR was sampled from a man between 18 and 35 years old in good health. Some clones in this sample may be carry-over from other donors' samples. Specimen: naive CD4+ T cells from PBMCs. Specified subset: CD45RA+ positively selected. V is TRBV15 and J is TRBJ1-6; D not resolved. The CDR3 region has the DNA TGTGCCACCAGCAGAGTTGGGGTAGGATCACCCCTCCACTTT. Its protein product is CATSRVGVGSPLHF.